One and the same sample provided the 20 T cell receptor beta chains below, sequenced in a study of monozygotic twins with inflammatory bowel disease. TCRdb reprocessed the 5' RACE reads and stores each CDR3 protein as one record, lacking DNA. Recorded for this sample: over 150,000 distinct CDR3 sequences. Specimen: blood. The receptors were gathered from a human donor with ulcerative colitis or Crohn's disease, or a healthy co-twin of an affected twin (not recorded which).

The chain employs TRBV27 and TRBJ2-5; TCRdb names TRBD1, which stays unverified in the absence of DNA. The CDR3 has 14 amino acids. Per the germline V gene, CDR1 is MNHEY and CDR2 is SMNVEV (reference sequence). CDR3 region: CASSGQGGGVTQYF.

The V call is TRBV29-1, the J call TRBJ1-1; TCRdb's D gene call, TRBD1, goes unchecked for lack of DNA. CDR1 SQVTM and CDR2 ANQGSEA come from the germline V gene. This CDR3 has 15 amino acids. The CDR3 spells CSVASGWGMGTEAFF.

CDR3 amino acids: CASSYRGPIEAFF. The chain joins TRBV7-8 to TRBJ1-1; the D call of TRBD1 rests on TCRdb alone, since no DNA is present to check it. This CDR3 is 13 amino acids long. Germline V lookup: CDR1 SGHVS, CDR2 FQNEAQ.

The genes are TRBV7-2 and TRBJ2-7. CDR3 size: 13 residues. The germline V gene encodes CDR1 SGHTA and CDR2 FQGNSA. The CDR3 here is CASSPPSLYEQYF.

The chain combines TRBV11-1 with TRBJ2-1; TCRdb designates TRBD1, a call that cannot be tested without DNA. The germline V gene has CDR1 SGHAT and CDR2 FQDESV (reference sequence). There are 14 residues in the CDR3. CDR3 region: CASSLMGQNNEQFF.

This sequence joins TRBV7-9 and TRBJ2-1; TCRdb's assignment of TRBD1 cannot be checked, as there is no DNA. The CDR3 covers 11 residues. Germline V lookup: CDR1 SEHNR, CDR2 FQNEAQ (reference sequence). CDR3 sequence reads: CASSPGIEQFF.

The chain combines TRBV11-2 with TRBJ2-2. Germline assignment: CDR1 SGHAT and CDR2 FQNNGV. The length of the CDR3 is 13 residues. CDR3: CASVSWSSGELFF.

The chain recombines TRBV28 with TRBJ1-4; the TCRdb call, TRBD1, lacks DNA for checking. Per the germline V gene, CDR1 is MDHEN and CDR2 is SYDVKM. There are 15 residues in the CDR3. The chain's CDR3 is CASRDRDRHGEKLFF.

The chain recombines TRBV11-1 with TRBJ2-5; TCRdb outputs TRBD1, but without DNA this stays unchecked. The CDR3 is 14 amino acids. CDR1 and CDR2 (germline): SGHAT, FQDESV (reference sequence). This CDR3 is CASSLRTGDETQYF.

The chain links TRBV11-1 to TRBJ1-1; TCRdb returns TRBD1, unconfirmable since there is no DNA. Per the germline V gene, CDR1 is SGHAT and CDR2 is FQDESV (reference sequence). The CDR3 is 16 residues long. This CDR3 is CASSSETGGSNTEAFF.

The rearrangement links TRBV25-1 to TRBJ2-2; TCRdb designates TRBD1, a call that cannot be tested without DNA. CDR1 and CDR2 from the germline V gene are MGHDK and SYGVNS. This CDR3 is built from 14 residues. The CDR3 protein is CASMGRGDTGELFF.

This chain connects TRBV5-4 to TRBJ2-1; there is no DNA to check the TCRdb D call of TRBD2. The CDR3 has 14 residues. CDR1 and CDR2 from the germline V gene are SGHNT and YYREEE (reference sequence). The CDR3 reads CASSLVAGDNEQFF.

The chain is built from TRBV5-1 and TRBJ2-7; checking the TCRdb D call of TRBD2 is not possible without DNA. Germline assignment: CDR1 SGHRS and CDR2 YFSETQ. This CDR3 is built from 19 residues. CDR3 sequence: CASSNHGAKQRGETYEQYF.

The V gene is TRBV3-1, the J gene TRBJ1-4; the TRBD1 assignment by TCRdb is unverifiable without DNA. This CDR3 has 15 residues. The germline V gene encodes CDR1 LGHDT and CDR2 YNNKEL (reference sequence). The CDR3 is CASSQTTGEDEKLFF.

The rearrangement links TRBV7-6 to TRBJ1-1. In germline, CDR1 is SGHVS, CDR2 FNYEAQ. The CDR3 loop spans 14 amino acids. CDR3 protein: CASSLAIGVTEAFF.

The V gene is TRBV25-1, the J gene TRBJ2-3; checking the TCRdb D call of TRBD2 is not possible without DNA. This CDR3 spans 14 amino acids. Germline lookup yields CDR1 MGHDK and CDR2 SYGVNS. This CDR3 reads CASRPAGGEDTQYF.

The chain recombines TRBV5-1 with TRBJ1-3. The CDR3 covers 16 residues. Germline V gene data show CDR1 as SGHRS and CDR2 as YFSETQ. CDR3 loop: CASSLSRASSGNTIYF.

The chain has TRBV6-2 or TRBV6-3 and TRBJ2-4; TCRdb proposes TRBD1, but this gene call is untestable without DNA. The CDR3 sequence is 16 residues long. CDR1 is MNHEY, CDR2 SVGEGT, per germline. CDR3: CASSYMIGDNENIQYF.

The chain combines TRBV15 with TRBJ2-7; TCRdb designates TRBD1, a call that cannot be tested without DNA. CDR3 length: 14 residues. In germline, CDR1 is LNHNV, CDR2 YYDKDF (reference sequence). CDR3 protein: CATSSRDGVYEQYF.

The chain links TRBV25-1 to TRBJ1-1. This CDR3 region has 13 residues. Germline-derived CDR1 and CDR2 are MGHDK and SYGVNS. CDR3: CASSVNRETEAFF.